Below, 3 T cell receptor beta chains from the same sample are listed, as sequenced in a study of T cell responses to AZD1222 COVID-19 vaccine. Profiled with immunoSEQ multiplex PCR; TCRdb holds only in-frame clones, not every one. Of tens of thousands of clones listed, approximately 82% were seen once; the top ten hold around a fifth. The source material was peripheral blood, sampled on day 0 of AZD1222 vaccination. These receptor sequences come from an adult in good health.

The chain couples TRBV4-3 to TRBJ1-6; D gene uncertain. Trimming stripped 0 bases from V and 9 bases from J, with 6 bases between. The V gene's germline CDR1 is LGHNA and CDR2 YSLEER. The CDR3 extends over 13 amino acids. The CDR3: CASSQEETSPLHF. In DNA, the CDR3 is TGCGCCAGCAGCCAAGAAGAGACTTCACCCCTCCACTTT.

This clone was seen once. The rearrangement uses TRBV24-1 and TRBJ1-2; TRBD1 might be the D (5 bases). V gave up 5 bases and J gave up 8 bases, with 14 bases separating them. Germline CDR1 reads KGHDR; CDR2 reads SFDVKD. The length of the CDR3 is 13 residues. The DNA of the CDR3 is TGTGCCACCAGTGCATGGTGGGGCGGGGGCTACACCTTC. Translating gives CATSAWWGGGYTF.

The chain is built from TRBV7-9 and TRBJ2-3, with unresolved D. Trimming pared 1 base from V and 4 bases from J, leaving 3 bases between. Germline V lookup: CDR1 SEHNR, CDR2 FQNEAQ (reference sequence). This CDR3 region has 12 residues. The CDR3 here is CASSLVSDTQYF. CDR3 bases: TGTGCCAGCAGCTTAGTGTCAGATACGCAGTATTTT.